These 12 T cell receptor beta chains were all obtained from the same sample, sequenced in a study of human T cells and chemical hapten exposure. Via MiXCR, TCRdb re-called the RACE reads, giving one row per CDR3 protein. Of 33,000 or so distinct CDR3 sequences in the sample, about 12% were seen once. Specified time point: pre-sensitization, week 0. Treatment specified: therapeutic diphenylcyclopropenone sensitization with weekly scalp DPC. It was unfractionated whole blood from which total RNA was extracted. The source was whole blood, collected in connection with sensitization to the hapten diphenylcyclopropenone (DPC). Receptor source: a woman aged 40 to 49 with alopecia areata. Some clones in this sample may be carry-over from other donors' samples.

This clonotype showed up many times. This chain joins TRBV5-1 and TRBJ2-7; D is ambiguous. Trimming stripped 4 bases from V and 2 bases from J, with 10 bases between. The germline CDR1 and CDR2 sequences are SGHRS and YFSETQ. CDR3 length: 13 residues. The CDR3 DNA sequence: TGCGCCAGCAGCCATCCATCAACCTACGAGCAGTACTTC. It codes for CASSHPSTYEQYF. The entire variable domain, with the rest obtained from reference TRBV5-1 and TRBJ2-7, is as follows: KAGVTQTPRYLIKTRGQQVTLSCSPISGHRSVSWYQQTPGQGLQFLFEYFSETQRNKGNFPGRFSGRQFSNSRSEMNVSTLELGDSALYLCASSHPSTYEQYFGPGTRLTVT.

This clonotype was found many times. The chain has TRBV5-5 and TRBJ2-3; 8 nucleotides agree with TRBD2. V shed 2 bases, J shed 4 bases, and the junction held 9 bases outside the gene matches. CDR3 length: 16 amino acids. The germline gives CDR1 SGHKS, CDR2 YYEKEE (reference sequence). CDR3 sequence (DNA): TGTGCCAGCAGCTTTAAATTGGCTAGCGGGCCAGATACGCAGTATTTT. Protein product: CASSFKLASGPDTQYF.

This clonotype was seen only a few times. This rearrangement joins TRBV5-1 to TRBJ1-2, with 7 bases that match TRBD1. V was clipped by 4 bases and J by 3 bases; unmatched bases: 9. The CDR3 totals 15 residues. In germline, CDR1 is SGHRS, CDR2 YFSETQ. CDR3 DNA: TGCGCCAGCAGCGGGGGACAGAATACCGACTATGGCTACACCTTC. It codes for CASSGGQNTDYGYTF.

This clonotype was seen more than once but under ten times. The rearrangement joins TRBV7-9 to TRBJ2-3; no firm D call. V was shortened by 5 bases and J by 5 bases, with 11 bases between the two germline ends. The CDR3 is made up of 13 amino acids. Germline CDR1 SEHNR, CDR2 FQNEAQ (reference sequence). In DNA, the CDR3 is TGTGCCAGCAGCCTCACCGGCCTAGATACGCAGTATTTT. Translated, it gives CASSLTGLDTQYF.

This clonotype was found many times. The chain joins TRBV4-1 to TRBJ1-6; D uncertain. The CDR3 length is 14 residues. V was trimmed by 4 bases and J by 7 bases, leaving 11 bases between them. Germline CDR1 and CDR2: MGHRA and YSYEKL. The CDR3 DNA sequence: TGCGCCAGCAGCCTAGAGGCGGGCAATTCACCCCTCCACTTT. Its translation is CASSLEAGNSPLHF.

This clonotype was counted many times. In nucleotides, the CDR3 is TGTGCCAGCAGTTACTCACGTCAGAGGACAGATACGCAGTATTTT. It yields the protein CASSYSRQRTDTQYF. The chain has TRBV6-5 and TRBJ2-3; D is undetermined. Germline values: CDR1 MNHEY, CDR2 SVGAGI. The length of the CDR3 is 15 residues. Trimming left V 0 bases short and J 3 bases short, with 10 bases between.

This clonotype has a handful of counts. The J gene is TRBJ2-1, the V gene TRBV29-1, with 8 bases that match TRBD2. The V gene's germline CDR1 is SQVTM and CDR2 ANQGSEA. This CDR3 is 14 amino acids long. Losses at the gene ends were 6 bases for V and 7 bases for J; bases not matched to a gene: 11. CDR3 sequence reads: CSVTGLAGGNEQFF. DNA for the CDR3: TGCAGCGTCACCGGTCTAGCGGGTGGGAATGAGCAGTTCTTC.

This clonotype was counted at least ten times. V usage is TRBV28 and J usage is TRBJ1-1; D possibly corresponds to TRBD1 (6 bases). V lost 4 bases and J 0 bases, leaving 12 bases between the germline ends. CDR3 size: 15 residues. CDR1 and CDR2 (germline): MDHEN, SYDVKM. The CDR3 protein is CASSSLDRLNTEAFF. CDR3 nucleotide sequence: TGTGCCAGCAGTTCCCTTGACAGGTTGAACACTGAAGCTTTCTTT.

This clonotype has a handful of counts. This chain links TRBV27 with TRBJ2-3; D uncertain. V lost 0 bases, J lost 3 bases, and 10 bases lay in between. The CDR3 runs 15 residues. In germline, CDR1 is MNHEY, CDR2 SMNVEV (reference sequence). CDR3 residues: CASSLSPVGTDTQYF. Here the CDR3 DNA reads TGTGCCAGCAGTTTATCGCCGGTCGGGACAGATACGCAGTATTTT.

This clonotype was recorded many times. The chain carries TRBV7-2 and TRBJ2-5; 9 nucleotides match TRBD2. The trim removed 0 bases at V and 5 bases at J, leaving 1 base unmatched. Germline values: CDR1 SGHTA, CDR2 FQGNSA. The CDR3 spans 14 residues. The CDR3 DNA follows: TGTGCCAGCAGCTTAGCGGGGACTAGCGAGACCCAGTACTTC. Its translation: CASSLAGTSETQYF.

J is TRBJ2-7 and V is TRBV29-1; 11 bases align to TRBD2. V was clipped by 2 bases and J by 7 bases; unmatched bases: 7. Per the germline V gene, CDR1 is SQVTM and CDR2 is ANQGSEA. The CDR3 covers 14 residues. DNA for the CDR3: TGCAGCGTTGAAATAGCGGGAGGGCCGCGGGAGCAGTACTTC. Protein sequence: CSVEIAGGPREQYF.

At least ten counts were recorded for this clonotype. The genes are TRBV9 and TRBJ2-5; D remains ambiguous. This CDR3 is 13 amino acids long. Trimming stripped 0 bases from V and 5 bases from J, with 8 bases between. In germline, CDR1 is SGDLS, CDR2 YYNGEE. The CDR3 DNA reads TGTGCCAGCAGCGTAGCGGCTGGGGAGACCCAGTACTTC. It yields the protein CASSVAAGETQYF. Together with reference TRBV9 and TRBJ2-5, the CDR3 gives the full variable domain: DSGVTQTPKHLITATGQRVTLRCSPRSGDLSVYWYQQSLDQGLQFLIQYYNGEERAKGNILERFSAQQFPDLHSELNLSSLELGDSALYFCASSVAAGETQYFGPGTRLLVL.